A single sample gave rise to the 23 T cell receptor beta chains below, sequenced in a study of blood T cell repertoires in COVID-19. Data came from immunoSEQ multiplex PCR; TCRdb stores just in-frame clones and leaves some out. The profile shows 150,000 to 200,000 clones, approximately 82% of them singletons. The sample comprised peripheral blood. Receptors originate from a woman older than 75 with acute or convalescent COVID-19.

The chain has TRBV9 and TRBJ1-1; D possibly corresponds to TRBD1 (5 bases). This CDR3 region has 16 residues. V was shortened by 2 bases and J by 6 bases, with 20 bases between the two germline ends. Germline V gene data show CDR1 as SGDLS and CDR2 as YYNGEE. The CDR3: CASSVSAGSKGAEAFF. The DNA of the CDR3 is TGTGCCAGCAGCGTCTCGGCTGGGTCGAAAGGGGCTGAAGCTTTCTTT.

The chain uses TRBV7-9 and TRBJ2-7; D unclear. The V and J ends lost 4 bases and 6 bases respectively, with 13 bases between them. Germline V gene lookup returns CDR1 SEHNR and CDR2 FQNEAQ (reference sequence). The CDR3 contains 13 residues. DNA of the CDR3: TGTGCCAGCAGCTCGATCGCTTCTACCGAGCAGTACTTC. Translated, it gives CASSSIASTEQYF.

This clone came up a few times. The V gene is TRBV5-5, the J gene TRBJ2-3; TRBD2 aligns across 16 bases. J lost 6 bases, V lost 4 bases, and 5 bases had no gene match. CDR3 length equals 16 residues. CDR1 SGHKS and CDR2 YYEKEE come from the germline V gene (reference sequence). The CDR3 protein is CASSRGLAGGDDTQYF. The CDR3 DNA sequence: TGTGCCAGCAGCCGGGGACTAGCGGGAGGGGATGATACGCAGTATTTT.

This chain uses TRBV11-2 with TRBJ2-5; D remains unclear. There are 15 residues in the CDR3. V lost 2 bases to trimming and J lost 3 bases, with 13 bases between them. Germline values: CDR1 SGHAT, CDR2 FQNNGV. In DNA, the CDR3 is TGTGCCAGCAGCTTAAGGCCCTATACAGAAGAGACCCAGTACTTC. This codes for CASSLRPYTEETQYF.

This clone has only one observation. The rearrangement links TRBV18 to TRBJ2-1; maybe TRBD1 (5 bases). V was clipped by 3 bases and J by 5 bases, with 11 bases between them. The CDR3 sequence is 14 residues long. CDR1 KGHSH and CDR2 LQKENI come from the germline V gene. The CDR3 coding sequence is TGTGCCAGCTCACCGATATCAGGGAACAATGAGCAGTTCTTC. The encoded protein is CASSPISGNNEQFF.

The chain couples TRBV7-9 to TRBJ2-6, with a tentative D call TRBD2 (5 bases). V lost 1 base and J lost 3, with 13 bases in between. Germline values: CDR1 SEHNR, CDR2 FQNEAQ (reference sequence). The CDR3 is 17 residues long. The CDR3 nucleotides read TGTGCCAGCAGCTTAGGACGAGGGTCGGTTGGGGCCAACGTCCTGACTTTC. Its protein is CASSLGRGSVGANVLTF.

In the case of this clone: This CDR3 is also generated by other DNA sequences in the sample. The chain uses TRBV5-1 and TRBJ2-5, with TRBD2 as a possible D gene (5 bases). Germline V CDR1 and CDR2: SGHRS, YFSETQ. With 2 bases removed from V and 5 bases from J, the gap between germline ends came to 7 bases. The CDR3 length is 12 residues. In nucleotides, the CDR3 is TGCGCCAGCAGCTTCCCGGGGGAGACCCAGTACTTC. Translating it yields CASSFPGETQYF.

This sequence joins TRBV3-1 (or the pseudogene TRBV3-2) and TRBJ1-1; D perhaps matches TRBD1 (6 bases). The V end was cut by 0 bases, the J end by 11 bases, with 16 bases between. The CDR3 runs 14 residues. Germline V gene sequence: CDR1 LGHDT, CDR2 YNNKEL (reference sequence). Written as DNA, the CDR3 is TGTGCCAGCAGCCAAGATCTTGACAGGCCGGTGGCTTTCTTT. Its translation is CASSQDLDRPVAFF.

The DNA of the CDR3 is TGTGCCAGCAGCTTATTAGTAGCGATCAGCGCAGATACGCAGTATTTT. Protein: CASSLLVAISADTQYF. The chain couples TRBV5-6 to TRBJ2-3, with D possibly TRBD2 on 5 matching bases. The CDR3 covers 16 residues. Germline CDR1 SGHDT, CDR2 YYEEEE. Trimming took 2 bases from V and 4 from J, leaving 17 bases between them.

The CDR3 sequence: CASSTGTSNEQFF. The DNA of the CDR3 is TGTGCCAGCAGCACCGGGACTAGCAATGAGCAGTTCTTC. V usage is TRBV7-2 and J usage is TRBJ2-1, with TRBD2 matching over 8 bases. The CDR3 runs 13 residues. V lost 5 bases, J lost 6 bases, and 3 bases stayed unmatched. From germline, CDR1 is SGHTA and CDR2 FQGNSA.

J is TRBJ2-2 and V is TRBV24-1; a weak D match, TRBD1 (6 bases). CDR1 KGHDR and CDR2 SFDVKD come from the germline V gene. The CDR3 length is 17 residues. The V end was cut by 4 bases, the J end by 1 base, with 15 bases between. The CDR3 here is CATSDFGQGRNTGELFF. Here the CDR3 DNA reads TGTGCCACCAGTGACTTCGGTCAGGGGAGGAACACCGGGGAGCTGTTTTTT.

The chain employs TRBV19 and TRBJ2-2; 10 nucleotides align to TRBD1. Germline-derived CDR1 and CDR2 are LNHDA and SQIVND (reference sequence). This CDR3 spans 16 amino acids. V dropped 6 bases and J dropped 5; count of bases not matched to a gene: 9. The CDR3 loop is CASRSDRGRFTGELFF. CDR3 DNA sequence: TGTGCCAGTAGAAGTGACAGGGGGCGTTTTACCGGGGAGCTGTTTTTT.

The V gene is TRBV7-9, the J gene TRBJ1-1, with 7 bases fitting TRBD1. The CDR3 totals 14 residues. Germline V lookup: CDR1 SEHNR, CDR2 FQNEAQ (reference sequence). Unmatched junction bases numbered 4, after V lost 5 bases and J lost 1 base. Here the CDR3 reads CASSRQGSNTEAFF. The CDR3 DNA sequence: TGTGCCAGCAGCCGACAGGGCTCGAACACTGAAGCTTTCTTT.

The CDR3 here is CAWDRDTNYGYTF. CDR3 nucleotides: TGTGCCTGGGACCGGGACACTAACTATGGCTACACCTTC. The chain couples TRBV30 to TRBJ1-2; a weak D match, TRBD1 (6 bases). The CDR3 contains 13 residues. Germline-derived CDR1 and CDR2 are GTSNPN and SVGIG (reference sequence). Trimming cost V 5 bases and J 0 bases, with 10 bases left between them. Full variable domain (missing parts from reference TRBV30 and TRBJ1-2): SQTIHQWPATLVQPVGSPLSLECTVEGTSNPNLYWYRQAAGRGLQLLFYSVGIGQISSEVPQNLSASRPQDRQFILSSKKLLLSDSGFYLCAWDRDTNYGYTFGSGTRLTVV.

The V call is TRBV4-1, the J call TRBJ2-3; TRBD2 aligns across 14 bases. CDR1 and CDR2 from the germline V gene are MGHRA and YSYEKL. The CDR3 has 15 amino acids. The trim removed 6 bases at V and 5 bases at J, leaving 4 bases unmatched. CDR3 sequence reads: CASSMGLAGVDTQYF. The CDR3 nucleotides are TGCGCCAGCAGTATGGGACTAGCGGGAGTAGATACGCAGTATTTT.

The V gene is TRBV5-1, the J gene TRBJ1-2, with D hard to call. Germline V lookup: CDR1 SGHRS, CDR2 YFSETQ. V was clipped by 3 bases and J by 6 bases, with 21 bases between them. The CDR3 contains 16 residues. The DNA for the CDR3 is TGCGCCAGCAGCTCAAAGACAACACCCGAACGACATGGCTACACCTTC. The encoded protein is CASSSKTTPERHGYTF. Based on the CDR3 plus reference TRBV5-1 and TRBJ1-2, the full variable domain is KAGVTQTPRYLIKTRGQQVTLSCSPISGHRSVSWYQQTPGQGLQFLFEYFSETQRNKGNFPGRFSGRQFSNSRSEMNVSTLELGDSALYLCASSSKTTPERHGYTFGSGTRLTVV.

Relative to its sample, this clone is hyperexpanded. The chain employs TRBV5-1 and TRBJ2-7, with 11 bases lining up with TRBD1. With 4 bases clipped from V and 6 bases from J, the junction kept 6 bases outside the gene matches. Germline V gene sequence: CDR1 SGHRS, CDR2 YFSETQ. This CDR3 spans 14 amino acids. The CDR3 region is CASSPGQGAIEQYF. CDR3 nucleotide sequence: TGCGCCAGCAGCCCCGGACAGGGGGCGATCGAGCAGTACTTC.

This clone has a single count. The V call is TRBV28, the J call TRBJ1-1; 8 bases agree with TRBD1. This CDR3 is built from 15 residues. Germline V lookup: CDR1 MDHEN, CDR2 SYDVKM. Trimming removed 6 bases from V and 0 bases from J; junction bases left unmatched: 6. This CDR3 reads CASRGQALMNTEAFF. In DNA form, the CDR3 reads TGTGCCAGCAGGGGACAGGCGCTCATGAACACTGAAGCTTTCTTT.

The V and J genes are TRBV4-3 and TRBJ2-5; the match to TRBD2 covers 8 bases. Trimming took 1 base from V and 2 from J; bases not matched to a gene: 3. Germline CDR1 is LGHNA and CDR2 is YSLEER. This CDR3 contains 15 residues. CDR3 protein: CASSQGTSSQETQYF. The CDR3 coding sequence is TGCGCCAGCAGCCAAGGGACTAGCAGTCAAGAGACCCAGTACTTC.

The rearrangement joins TRBV5-1 to TRBJ2-1, with TRBD2 matching over 7 bases. From germline, CDR1 is SGHRS and CDR2 YFSETQ. The J segment lost 6 bases and the V segment lost 4 bases, leaving 10 bases of the junction unmatched. The CDR3 contains 15 residues. CDR3 in amino acids: CASSSGTEVGNEQFF. The CDR3 DNA reads as TGCGCCAGCAGCAGCGGGACGGAGGTGGGCAATGAGCAGTTCTTC.

The chain employs TRBV19 and TRBJ1-5, with D hard to call. The CDR3 sequence is 13 residues long. From germline, CDR1 is LNHDA and CDR2 SQIVND (reference sequence). V was shortened by 2 bases and J by 3 bases, with 5 bases between the two germline ends. The CDR3, as DNA: TGTGCCAGTAGTATACAGTCCAATCAGCCCCAGCATTTT. It codes for CASSIQSNQPQHF.

V is TRBV3-1 (or the pseudogene TRBV3-2) and J is TRBJ2-1; TRBD2 agrees at 14 bases. The V gene's germline CDR1 is LGHDT and CDR2 YNNKEL (reference sequence). This CDR3 comprises 17 residues. Germline trimming cut 2 bases from V and 8 bases from J; bases unmatched to any gene: 8. The CDR3 here is CASSQFSTSGGGDEQFF. In DNA form, the CDR3 reads TGTGCCAGCAGCCAATTCTCGACTAGCGGGGGGGGCGATGAGCAGTTCTTC.

This chain joins TRBV12-3 or TRBV12-4 and TRBJ1-4; D possibly corresponds to TRBD1 (6 bases). V lost 4 bases and J lost 6, with 9 bases in between. CDR3 length: 13 amino acids. The CDR3 loop reads CASSSDSHEKLFF. The CDR3 DNA reads TGTGCCAGCAGTTCGGACAGCCATGAAAAACTGTTTTTT.